These T cell receptor beta chains were read from a single sample in a study of blood T cell repertoires in COVID-19. Method: immunoSEQ multiplex PCR; TCRdb's copy keeps in-frame clones and lacks some. The data show 130,000 or so clones, about 82% seen once. Sequencing was carried out using peripheral blood. All receptors derive from a woman aged 55-69 years with acute or convalescent COVID-19. CDR3s include the opening cysteine and the closing phenylalanine or tryptophan. A D gene is named only where the DNA matches it firmly. Rows give clone size only sometimes, using once, few, many, or a class for an expanded clone.

j_call | clone_size | d_call | v_call | cdr3_length | cdr3_aa | cdr3_nt
TRBJ2-1 | - | TRBD2 | TRBV9 | 15 | CASSPTSGGANEQFF | TGTGCCAGCAGCCCGACTAGCGGGGGGGCCAATGAGCAGTTCTTC
TRBJ1-6 | - | TRBD1 | TRBV28 | 15 | CASSAGGPYNSPLHF | TGTGCCAGCAGTGCAGGGGGCCCCTATAATTCACCCCTCCACTTT
TRBJ2-1 | - | TRBD2 | TRBV3-1/TRBV3-2 | 13 | CASSPTQRGEQFF | TGTGCCAGCAGCCCCACACAGCGGGGGGAACAGTTCTTC
TRBJ2-3 | - | - | TRBV30 | 15 | CAWSKVDWPTDTQYF | TGTGCCTGGAGTAAGGTCGACTGGCCCACAGATACGCAGTATTTT
TRBJ1-1 | - | TRBD1 | TRBV3-1/TRBV3-2 | 18 | CASSQDIVRGRGNTEAFF | TGTGCCAGCAGCCAAGATATCGTCAGGGGGCGGGGGAACACTGAAGCTTTCTTT
TRBJ2-2 | - | TRBD1 | TRBV28 | 17 | CASSPPGQGVNTGELFF | TGTGCCAGCAGTCCCCCGGGACAGGGGGTTAACACCGGGGAGCTGTTTTTT
TRBJ2-1 | - | - | TRBV7-9 | 14 | CASSLVPGENEQFF | TGTGCCAGCTCGCTCGTGCCAGGGGAAAATGAGCAGTTCTTC
TRBJ2-2 | - | TRBD1 | TRBV30 | 15 | CAWSVGTGGAGELFF | TGTGCCTGGAGTGTGGGGACAGGGGGCGCCGGGGAGCTGTTTTTT
TRBJ2-5 | - | TRBD2 | TRBV3-1/TRBV3-2 | 21 | CASSQEGLPSGGAEPQETQYF | TGTGCCAGCAGCCAAGAAGGACTACCTAGCGGGGGGGCCGAGCCCCAAGAGACCCAGTACTTC
TRBJ2-3 | - | TRBD2 | TRBV5-1 | 19 | CASSLGGTSAPPSTDTQYF | TGCGCCAGCAGCTTGGGTGGGACTAGCGCTCCTCCTAGCACAGATACGCAGTATTTT
TRBJ1-6 | few | TRBD1 | TRBV5-1 | 16 | CASSLGTGHYNSPLHF | TGCGCCAGCAGCCTCGGGACAGGGCACTATAATTCACCCCTCCACTTT
TRBJ2-5 | - | TRBD2 | TRBV7-9 | 13 | CAQLGGDQETQYF | TGTGCCCAGTTGGGGGGGGATCAAGAGACCCAGTACTTC
TRBJ2-5 | - | TRBD2 | TRBV3-1/TRBV3-2 | 17 | CASSRISGGARPETQYF | TGTGCCAGCAGCCGGATTAGCGGGGGGGCTCGTCCAGAGACCCAGTACTTC
TRBJ1-5 | few | TRBD1 | TRBV30 | 13 | CAYTTGGDQPQHF | TGTGCCTACACGACAGGGGGGGATCAGCCCCAGCATTTT
TRBJ1-5 | - | - | TRBV30 | 12 | CAWGHSNQPQHF | TGTGCCTGGGGCCACAGTAATCAGCCCCAGCATTTT
TRBJ1-2 | - | - | TRBV6-2/TRBV6-3 | 12 | CASSPLQGPYTF | TGTGCCAGCAGCCCATTACAGGGCCCCTACACCTTC
TRBJ2-1 | once | - | TRBV6-6 | 17 | CASSPRMDSLSGNEQFF | TGTGCCAGCAGTCCCCGAATGGACAGCTTATCGGGGAATGAGCAGTTCTTC
TRBJ2-5 | - | - | TRBV29-1 | 13 | CSVVGLTGETQYF | TGCAGCGTTGTAGGTCTGACTGGAGAGACCCAGTACTTC
TRBJ1-2 | - | TRBD1 | TRBV5-8 | 14 | CASSLPGTGNGYTF | TGTGCCAGCAGCTTGCCCGGGACAGGGAATGGCTACACCTTC
TRBJ1-1 | - | - | TRBV19 | 12 | CASSIGEGRAFF | TGTGCCAGTAGTATAGGTGAGGGCCGGGCTTTCTTT
TRBJ1-1 | - | - | TRBV25-1 | 14 | CASSAGQSNTEAFF | TGTGCCAGCAGCGCCGGACAGTCGAACACTGAAGCTTTCTTT
TRBJ2-7 | - | - | TRBV9 | 15 | CASSAGDLDYYEQYF | TGTGCCAGCAGCGCCGGGGACCTGGACTATTACGAGCAGTACTTC
TRBJ2-7 | few | - | TRBV4-1 | 13 | CASSQDRSREQYF | TGCGCCAGCAGCCAAGACAGATCCCGCGAGCAGTACTTC
TRBJ2-7 | - | - | TRBV4-3 | 17 | CASSQDGPSGGSYEQYF | TGCGCCAGCAGCCAAGATGGCCCCTCCGGAGGTTCCTACGAGCAGTACTTC
TRBJ1-2 | - | - | TRBV10-3 | 13 | CAINHRGKMGYTF | TGTGCCATCAACCATCGGGGGAAGATGGGCTACACCTTC
TRBJ2-3 | - | - | TRBV6-2/TRBV6-3 | 16 | CASSYSGDSSPDTQYF | TGTGCCAGCAGTTATTCGGGAGACAGCTCCCCAGATACGCAGTATTTT
TRBJ2-7 | - | TRBD1 | TRBV5-1 | 15 | CASSGNRGTPYEQYF | TGCGCCAGCAGCGGCAACAGGGGGACCCCCTACGAGCAGTACTTC
TRBJ2-6 | once | TRBD1 | TRBV27 | 17 | CASSLRQGASGANVLTF | TGTGCCAGCAGTTTAAGACAGGGAGCTAGTGGGGCCAACGTCCTGACTTTC
TRBJ2-7 | - | TRBD1 | TRBV30 | 15 | CAWGTWDRGFEEQYF | TGTGCCTGGGGAACGTGGGACAGGGGTTTTGAAGAGCAGTACTTC
TRBJ2-1 | - | - | TRBV11-2 | 18 | CASSFAISQGGSYNEQFF | TGTGCCAGCAGCTTCGCTATAAGCCAGGGGGGCAGCTACAATGAGCAGTTCTTC
TRBJ1-2 | - | TRBD1 | TRBV12-5 | 14 | CASGLAGGSYGYTF | TGTGCTAGTGGTTTGGCAGGGGGGTCATATGGCTACACCTTC
TRBJ2-7 | few | - | TRBV12-3/TRBV12-4 | 11 | CASRLRFEQYF | TGTGCCAGCAGGCTAAGATTCGAGCAGTACTTC
TRBJ2-3 | - | TRBD2 | TRBV3-1/TRBV3-2 | 12 | CASSQVATSTYF | TGTGCCAGCAGCCAGGTGGCGACTAGCACGTATTTT
TRBJ2-4 | many | - | TRBV28 | 10 | CASYKNIQYF | TGTGCCAGCTACAAAAACATTCAGTACTTC
TRBJ1-5 | - | - | TRBV28 | 15 | CASSSDLSSNQPQHF | TGTGCCAGCAGTTCCGATCTGAGCAGCAATCAGCCCCAGCATTTT
TRBJ2-5 | - | - | TRBV6-5 | 15 | CASSRGATGRETQYF | TGTGCCAGCAGCCGGGGAGCAACCGGGCGGGAGACCCAGTACTTC
TRBJ2-1 | - | - | TRBV30 | 14 | CAWRRAGERNEQFF | TGTGCCTGGAGAAGGGCAGGGGAAAGGAATGAGCAGTTCTTC
TRBJ2-7 | - | - | TRBV7-2 | 14 | CASSPRAGPYEQYF | TGTGCCAGCAGCCCCCGGGCGGGGCCCTACGAGCAGTACTTC
TRBJ2-1 | - | TRBD2 | TRBV5-1 | 16 | CASSFPPRGAYNEQFF | TGCGCCAGCAGCTTCCCACCTCGGGGGGCCTACAATGAGCAGTTCTTC
TRBJ2-1 | - | TRBD1 | TRBV5-1 | 15 | CASSKGQGYYNEQFF | TGCGCCAGCAGCAAGGGACAGGGCTACTACAATGAGCAGTTCTTC
TRBJ2-7 | - | - | TRBV5-1 | 15 | CASSFSGTTSYEQYF | TGCGCCAGCAGCTTCTCCGGGACAACTTCCTACGAGCAGTACTTC
TRBJ1-6 | few | - | TRBV3-1/TRBV3-2 | 15 | CASSQDHRANSPLHF | TGTGCCAGCAGCCAAGATCACCGCGCTAATTCACCCCTCCACTTT
TRBJ2-1 | - | - | TRBV30 | 15 | CAWRRRGTIAGEQFF | TGTGCCTGGAGAAGACGGGGGACGATTGCTGGGGAGCAGTTCTTC
TRBJ1-1 | - | - | TRBV6-1 | 13 | CASSESRVGRPTF | TGTGCCAGCAGTGAGTCTCGGGTTGGCAGACCTACCTTT
TRBJ1-1 | - | TRBD1 | TRBV5-4 | 14 | CASSLQGSYVEAFF | TGTGCCAGCAGCCTACAGGGGTCCTATGTTGAAGCTTTCTTT
TRBJ1-1 | - | TRBD1 | TRBV19 | 17 | CASSLSAGQGFRTEAFF | TGTGCCAGTAGCCTCTCCGCGGGACAGGGATTCCGAACTGAAGCTTTCTTT